Sequencing of this TCR beta chain was carried out in a study of spatial heterogeneity in lung cancer. About the study: Sequencing covered available follow-up PBMC samples collected a median of approximately 2 years after resection. Alpha-chain sequences were consistently detected in smaller numbers than beta-chain sequences.

CDR1 and CDR2 (germline): DFQATT, SNEGSKA (reference sequence). CDR3 size: 15 residues. With 7 bases removed from V and 0 bases from J, the gap between germline ends came to 16 bases. The time point: blood at routine non-recurrence follow-up after resection. Material for sequencing was whole RNA from tumor, nontumor lung or frozen PBMC, left unsorted. This clonotype was observed many times. Every TCR cDNA molecule bore its own unique molecular identifier. TCRdb reanalysed the 5' RACE reads using MiXCR and keeps one entry per CDR3 protein. This sample has about 120,000 distinct CDR3 sequences, with 9.5% to 15% found just once.

The V and J genes are TRBV20-1 and TRBJ1-5, with D unresolved. The specimen comprised PBMCs, sampled at follow-up. This TCR was recovered from a male donor with early-stage non-small cell lung cancer. Written as DNA, the CDR3 is TGCAGTGGTCGACTAGGCTCCGATAGCAATCAGCCCCAGCATTTT. The encoded protein is CSGRLGSDSNQPQHF.